This TCR beta chain was recovered during a study of T cells after yellow fever vaccination. Study at large: When fractions had low cell numbers, they were prepared with SMART-Seq v4 Ultra Low Input.

Each CDR3 protein gets one entry after TCRdb re-called the 5' RACE reads with MiXCR. Of approximately 110,000 distinct CDR3 sequences in the sample, about 7.4% are singletons; the top ten hold just under 2.5%. Germline CDR1 and CDR2: MGHDK and SYGVNS. The CDR3 runs to 14 residues. Trimming stripped 6 bases from V and 1 base from J, with 12 bases between. This clonotype was detected many times. Antigen unknown. General observations from the study: Overlap between CD4 and CD8 compartments was detected for a small share of clonotypes. Within FACS-sorted repertoires, abundant clonotypes contaminating from the bulk population could be present.

The specimen comprised CD4+ T cells sorted from PBMCs, sampled 9 to 10 days after the first yellow fever vaccination. The receptor was derived from a man in his late teens or twenties who received the YFV17D yellow fever vaccine. V usage is TRBV25-1 and J usage is TRBJ2-5; tentatively, D is TRBD2 (6 bases). CDR3 sequence reads: CASRDYYSQETQYF. As DNA, the CDR3 is TGTGCCAGCAGGGACTACTACTCCCAAGAGACCCAGTACTTC.